This is a list of T cell receptor beta chains from one sample in a study of T cell changes during pregnancy in multiple sclerosis. Data came from immunoSEQ multiplex PCR; TCRdb stores just in-frame clones and leaves some out. The profile shows nearly 60,000 clones, about 90% of them singletons. Sample: CD4+ T cells from peripheral blood mononuclear cells, taken after pregnancy. These receptors all come from a female donor in good health, enrolled as a control in a pregnancy study. Both conserved end residues are part of each CDR3. Fields, in order: J gene, V gene, D gene, CDR3 protein. The D gene is left open where the match is weak.

TRBJ2-2 TRBV11-2 TRBD1 CASRAGTGGAGGELFF
TRBJ1-4 TRBV4-3 . CASSQDEALGSEKLFF
TRBJ2-2 TRBV18 . CASSPTQETGELFF
TRBJ1-2 TRBV6-6 TRBD1 CASSLGTANYGYTF
TRBJ1-4 TRBV30 . CAWSVTTYNEKLFF
TRBJ1-4 TRBV6-6 . CASSPPGANEKLFF
TRBJ2-2 TRBV29-1 TRBD1 CSAAGQGPGELFF
TRBJ2-3 TRBV30 . CAWSLYGGYVTQYF
TRBJ1-5 TRBV19 TRBD1 CASSASTGISNQPQHF
TRBJ1-6 TRBV6-5 TRBD1 CASRRDREGSPLHF
TRBJ2-5 TRBV4-1 TRBD2 CASSQGVAGGRETQYF
TRBJ2-1 TRBV15 . CATSRPPRGGSGYNEQFF
TRBJ1-1 TRBV6-4 . CASSATPNTEAFF
TRBJ1-4 TRBV5-1 . CASSLEAGEKLFF
TRBJ2-5 TRBV6-5 TRBD1 CASRPDRVGGETQYF
TRBJ2-1 TRBV5-4 . CASSREYPYNEQFF
TRBJ1-2 TRBV6-6 . CASSYAANYGYTF
TRBJ2-3 TRBV30 . CAWSRDSDTQYF
TRBJ1-1 TRBV7-9 . CASSLSEGRVTEAFF
TRBJ2-1 TRBV19 . CASTPLASSYNEQFF
TRBJ2-4 TRBV18 . CASSTDRVSIQYF
TRBJ1-6 TRBV5-1 TRBD1 CASSLGAGGNNSPLHF
TRBJ1-1 TRBV10-3 . CAISPGGGTEAFF
TRBJ1-2 TRBV12-5 TRBD1 CASGPGTAYGYTF
TRBJ2-5 TRBV4-1 TRBD1 CASSQDTTGAPPPAQYF
TRBJ2-2 TRBV7-2 . CASSQRQGLNTGELFF
TRBJ1-5 TRBV6-5 TRBD1 CASRRQGGQPQHF
TRBJ1-2 TRBV19 . CASSINMGSYGYTF
TRBJ2-1 TRBV4-3 TRBD2 CASSQETERAGLYNEQFF
TRBJ2-2 TRBV7-9 TRBD1 CASSFPRRDRADTGELFF
TRBJ1-2 TRBV7-8 TRBD1 CASSPYGTGGLGYTF
TRBJ1-1 TRBV11-2 TRBD1 CASSSIRGRRGTEAFF